The subject of this entry is one T cell receptor beta chain. Antigen specificity is unknown. Use of 60 Vbeta and 13 Jbeta primers characterized the PCR. Only in-frame clones appear in the TCRdb table, and some are missing; sequencing was by immunoSEQ multiplex PCR. The table includes fewer than 200,000 clones, roughly 85% detected once. The data stem from a study of cytomegalovirus exposure and HLA in healthy donors. Looking at the study overall: Earlier work reported approximately 110 million unique TCR beta sequences from 180 million or so T cells.

CDR1 and CDR2 (germline): MRHNA, SNTAGT. The trim removed 0 bases at V and 0 bases at J, leaving 0 bases unmatched. There are 16 residues in the CDR3. Study conclusions and caveats: Exclusion as indistinguishable affected some V segments, including TRBV6-2 and TRBV6-3. The majority of CMV-associated TCR beta chains were reported as apparently HLA-restricted in a later analysis.

The sequencing input was PBMCs. The origin of this receptor is a woman aged 45 to 65 in good health and CMV-seronegative. The rearrangement uses TRBV6-4 and TRBJ2-3; TRBD2 matches at 10 bases. The CDR3 DNA is TGTGCCAGCAGTGACTCGACTAGCGGGAGCACAGATACGCAGTATTTT. Translated, it gives CASSDSTSGSTDTQYF.